This T cell receptor (beta chain) originates from a study of blood T cell repertoires in COVID-19. About the study: Sites across the United States, Italy and Spain contributed samples from acute and convalescent COVID-19. T cells, B-cell-depleted T cells, or PBMCs provided the cDNA or gDNA that served as material.

In the source study's methods: The assay estimated nucleated cells by amplifying reference gene primers. The protocol was immunoSEQ multiplex PCR, while the TCRdb copy is restricted to in-frame clones and leaves out a portion. V and J calls and clone size are as listed in that table; D and trimming were resolved from the DNA. The sample consists of about 140,000 clones, more than 65% of them appearing once. The table lists this clone with a few counts. The ends lost 10 bases at V and 8 bases at J; junction bases unmatched: 2. CDR3 length: 10 amino acids. Germline values: CDR1 MNHNY, CDR2 SVGAGI (reference sequence).

The TCR was taken from a woman aged 55-70 years with acute or convalescent COVID-19. The chain couples TRBV6-6 to TRBJ2-1, with 7 bases aligning to TRBD2. Sequencing was done on a sample of peripheral blood. The CDR3 region has the DNA TGTGCCACCGCGGGGGATGAGCAGTTCTTC. Amino acid sequence: CATAGDEQFF.